Shown below are 24 T cell receptor beta chains from a single sample sequenced in a study of T cell responses to AZD1222 COVID-19 vaccine. Produced via immunoSEQ multiplex PCR; TCRdb's table is partial and in-frame only. The sample shows some 120,000 clones, about 79% of them seen only once. This material consisted of peripheral blood, taken 28 days after the second AZD1222 dose. The receptors stem from an adult who received the AZD1222 COVID-19 vaccine.

This chain uses TRBV2 with TRBJ2-3; D remains ambiguous. Germline V gene lookup returns CDR1 SNHLY and CDR2 FYNNEI. With 7 bases removed from V and 1 base from J, the gap between germline ends came to 9 bases. CDR3 length: 13 amino acids. CDR3 protein: CASTLLGTDTQYF. CDR3 sequence (DNA): TGTGCCAGCACGCTGCTGGGCACAGATACGCAGTATTTT.

The CDR3 is CASSLDPGYYEQYF. DNA for the CDR3: TGTGCCAGCAGTTTAGATCCCGGTTATTACGAGCAGTACTTC. The chain links TRBV28 to TRBJ2-7; D is ambiguous. The V gene's germline CDR1 is MDHEN and CDR2 SYDVKM. V was pared by 2 bases and J by 4 bases, with 12 bases between. This CDR3 has 14 amino acids.

The chain combines TRBV4-1 with TRBJ2-5; D not resolved. V dropped 1 base and J dropped 4 bases, with 7 bases sitting between them. Germline V gene data show CDR1 as MGHRA and CDR2 as YSYEKL. The CDR3 length is 13 residues. In DNA form, the CDR3 reads TGCGCCAGCAGCCAAGCCTGGGGAGAGACCCAGTACTTC. It codes for CASSQAWGETQYF.

This rearrangement joins TRBV5-1 to TRBJ1-1, with D unresolved. Germline CDR1 SGHRS, CDR2 YFSETQ. The CDR3 is made up of 11 amino acids. V was trimmed by 0 bases and J by 8 bases, leaving 5 bases between them. The CDR3 region has the DNA TGCGCCAGCAGCTTGGGCAGGGAAGCTTTCTTT. Residues: CASSLGREAFF.

In the case of this clone: No conserved phenylalanine or tryptophan is present at the end of the CDR3, so a read error is the likely explanation. This chain links TRBV28 with TRBJ1-2, with a possible D match to TRBD1 (5 bases). CDR3 length: 12 amino acids. V was cut by 6 bases and J by 4 bases, with 9 bases left in between. CDR1 is MDHEN, CDR2 SYDVKM, per germline. CDR3: CASSRGAYGYTT. The CDR3 DNA is TGTGCCAGCAGCCGTGGGGCCTATGGCTACACCACC.

This clone was seen a few times. This chain links TRBV5-1 with TRBJ1-1, with D possibly matching TRBD1 (5 bases). V was cut by 0 bases and J by 0 bases, with 6 bases left in between. The CDR3 loop spans 14 amino acids. Germline V lookup: CDR1 SGHRS, CDR2 YFSETQ. CDR3 sequence reads: CASSLGQMNTEAFF. The CDR3 nucleotides are TGCGCCAGCAGCTTGGGACAGATGAACACTGAAGCTTTCTTT.

V gene TRBV3-1 (or the pseudogene TRBV3-2) combines with J gene TRBJ1-6; D unresolved. The germline V and J ends were trimmed by 4 bases and 7 bases, with 5 bases remaining between them. Germline V gene data show CDR1 as LGHDT and CDR2 as YNNKEL (reference sequence). CDR3 size: 12 residues. As DNA, the CDR3 is TGTGCCAGCAGCCCGACAAATTCACCCCTCCACTTT. Protein sequence: CASSPTNSPLHF.

This chain joins TRBV19 and TRBJ1-6, with 7 bases fitting TRBD1. The CDR3 is made up of 16 amino acids. Germline V gene sequence: CDR1 LNHDA, CDR2 SQIVND (reference sequence). V shed 4 bases, J shed 10 bases, and the junction held 13 bases outside the gene matches. The CDR3 nucleotides read TGTGCCAGTAGTAACTTACGACAGGGTCCTGGATCACCCCTCCACTTT. This sequence encodes CASSNLRQGPGSPLHF.

This chain uses TRBV19 with TRBJ1-1; D is ambiguous. Germline V lookup: CDR1 LNHDA, CDR2 SQIVND (reference sequence). The CDR3 has 11 residues. Trimming removed 2 bases at V and 7 bases at J, with 5 bases between. CDR3: CASSIRLEAFF. The DNA for the CDR3 is TGTGCCAGTAGTATACGACTTGAAGCTTTCTTT.

There are a few counts of this clone. This chain uses TRBV3-1 (or the pseudogene TRBV3-2) with TRBJ1-2; D not resolved. Germline assignment: CDR1 LGHDT and CDR2 YNNKEL (reference sequence). The CDR3 loop spans 14 amino acids. V was shortened by 2 bases and J by 2 bases, with 9 bases between the two germline ends. The DNA for the CDR3 is TGTGCCAGCAGCCAATCCACCTCCAACTATGGCTACACCTTC. Amino acid sequence: CASSQSTSNYGYTF.

This chain uses TRBV3-1 (or the pseudogene TRBV3-2) with TRBJ2-7; D might be TRBD1 (6 bases). CDR1 and CDR2 from the germline V gene are LGHDT and YNNKEL (reference sequence). Trimming pared 0 bases from V and 1 base from J, leaving 10 bases between. The CDR3 loop spans 15 amino acids. Here the CDR3 reads CASSQDHRVSYEQYF. CDR3 DNA: TGTGCCAGCAGCCAAGATCACAGGGTATCCTACGAGCAGTACTTC.

The chain employs TRBV6-5 and TRBJ2-6, with 8 bases aligning to TRBD2. The CDR3 spans 15 residues. The J segment lost 2 bases and the V segment lost 7 bases, leaving 4 bases of the junction unmatched. Per germline, CDR1 MNHEY and CDR2 SVGAGI. The CDR3 DNA reads TGTGCCAGCACCGGGGGGGGAGCTGGGGCCAACGTCCTGACTTTC. It specifies CASTGGGAGANVLTF.

The V call is TRBV18, the J call TRBJ2-7; D gene uncertain. Germline V CDR1 and CDR2: KGHSH, LQKENI. The CDR3 extends over 14 amino acids. The V gene lost 5 bases and the J gene lost 1 base, with 12 bases spanning the gap. DNA for the CDR3: TGTGCCAGCTCAGACGCGGACGGATCCTACGAGCAGTACTTC. Translation gives CASSDADGSYEQYF.

This clone was seen a handful of times. V usage is TRBV7-9 and J usage is TRBJ1-4, with D uncertain. The CDR3 runs to 14 residues. Germline values: CDR1 SEHNR, CDR2 FQNEAQ (reference sequence). V was pared by 6 bases and J by 8 bases, with 16 bases between. CDR3: CASSSAYTKEKLFF. The CDR3 DNA follows: TGTGCCAGCAGTTCAGCTTATACGAAGGAAAAACTGTTTTTT.

The chain joins TRBV15 to TRBJ1-4; D gene ambiguous. V was clipped by 7 bases and J by 8 bases, with 14 bases between them. There are 13 residues in the CDR3. CDR1 is LNHNV and CDR2 is YYDKDF in the germline V gene (reference sequence). CDR3 nucleotides: TGTGCCACCACGCTTCAGGACGGCGAAAAACTGTTTTTT. It codes for CATTLQDGEKLFF.

This clone was observed a handful of times. The chain has TRBV6-4 and TRBJ2-3, with D perhaps being TRBD1 or TRBD2 (6 bases each). V was cut by 3 bases and J by 2 bases, with 12 bases left in between. The CDR3 covers 15 residues. Per the germline V gene, CDR1 is MRHNA and CDR2 is SNTAGT. The CDR3 reads CASSEGGLDTDTQYF. The CDR3, as DNA: TGTGCCAGCAGTGAAGGGGGGCTAGACACAGATACGCAGTATTTT.

The CDR3: CATSGIVGPYEQYF. CDR3 nucleotide sequence: TGTGCCACCAGTGGGATCGTAGGGCCCTACGAGCAGTACTTC. The chain couples TRBV24-1 to TRBJ2-7; D uncertain. From germline, CDR1 is KGHDR and CDR2 SFDVKD. The CDR3 covers 14 residues. Trimming took 5 bases from V and 2 from J, leaving 12 bases between them.

The gene calls are TRBV5-1 and TRBJ2-2; 9 bases map to TRBD2. Germline-derived CDR1 and CDR2 are SGHRS and YFSETQ. The CDR3 totals 13 residues. Trimming took 10 bases from V and 7 from J; bases not matched to a gene: 8. CDR3 residues: CARGGGRGGELFF. The CDR3 DNA sequence: TGCGCCCGCGGGGGGGGGCGAGGCGGGGAGCTGTTTTTT. Filled out from reference TRBV5-1 and TRBJ2-2, the complete variable domain reads KAGVTQTPRYLIKTRGQQVTLSCSPISGHRSVSWYQQTPGQGLQFLFEYFSETQRNKGNFPGRFSGRQFSNSRSEMNVSTLELGDSALYLCARGGGRGGELFFGEGSRLTVL.

This chain connects TRBV24-1 to TRBJ1-1; D remains ambiguous. Trimming shortened V by 5 bases and J by 3 bases, and 9 bases separated the two germline ends. CDR1 KGHDR and CDR2 SFDVKD come from the germline V gene. The CDR3 extends over 13 amino acids. CDR3 protein: CATSARRDTEAFF. CDR3 DNA sequence: TGTGCCACCAGTGCGAGGCGGGACACTGAAGCTTTCTTT.

The V call is TRBV30, the J call TRBJ2-3; 7 bases line up with TRBD2. Germline values: CDR1 GTSNPN, CDR2 SVGIG (reference sequence). The J segment lost 6 bases and the V segment lost 2 bases, leaving 8 bases of the junction unmatched. The CDR3 is 14 residues long. The chain's CDR3 is CAWSLTGGFDTQYF. For the CDR3, the DNA is TGTGCCTGGAGTCTTACCGGGGGGTTTGATACGCAGTATTTT.

The chain combines TRBV7-6 with TRBJ1-1; no definite D call. V lost 5 bases, J lost 0 bases, and 10 bases lay in between. From germline, CDR1 is SGHVS and CDR2 FNYEAQ. The CDR3 has 14 residues. The CDR3 nucleotides read TGTGCCAGCAGCCTGGGTCTTATGAACACTGAAGCTTTCTTT. It specifies CASSLGLMNTEAFF.

This clone was picked up one time. Compared with germline, one end of the junction differs, possibly owing to a read error. The rearrangement joins TRBV12-3 or TRBV12-4 to TRBJ2-7; D call uncertain. The CDR3 spans 13 residues. The CDR3 coding sequence is TGTGCCAGCAGTCCCAAGACCCAATACGGGCAGTACTTC. Protein: CASSPKTQYGQYF.

The CDR3 is CASSFFMNTEAFF. CDR3 DNA sequence: TGTGCCAGCAGTTTTTTTATGAACACTGAAGCTTTCTTT. The gene calls are TRBV12-3 or TRBV12-4 and TRBJ1-1; D unclear. V gave up 3 bases and J gave up 0 bases, with 5 bases separating them. The CDR3 runs 13 residues.

This clone was detected only once. The chain joins TRBV28 to TRBJ2-2; tentatively, D is TRBD2 (5 bases). The V gene's germline CDR1 is MDHEN and CDR2 SYDVKM. The CDR3 is 15 residues long. V gave up 3 bases and J gave up 6 bases, with 14 bases separating them. The CDR3 DNA is TGTGCCAGCAGTTTTACGGGATCCCGGGCCGGGGAGCTGTTTTTT. Amino acid sequence: CASSFTGSRAGELFF.